The sequence of this TCR beta chain was determined in a study of blood T cell repertoires in COVID-19. Whole-study context: Nucleic acid was either cDNA or gDNA, and it came from T cells, B-cell-depleted T cells, or PBMCs.

As originally analysed: Reference gene primer amplification gave nucleated cell count estimates. TCRdb keeps only in-frame clones here, not all; method: immunoSEQ multiplex PCR. V and J calls and clone size come straight from that table; D and trimming were deduced from the DNA. Among approximately 97,000 clones listed, around 87% were seen once. This clone occurred once. Germline CDR1 MNHEY, CDR2 SVGAGI. The CDR3 is made up of 15 amino acids. With 2 bases removed from V and 2 bases from J, the gap between germline ends came to 11 bases. The sequencing input was peripheral blood. The receptor's source is a man in his forties or fifties with active or convalescent COVID-19. The chain couples TRBV6-5 to TRBJ2-3; D not resolved. CDR3 amino acids: CASSYTQYNTDTQYF. CDR3 in DNA: TGTGCCAGCAGTTACACACAGTATAACACAGATACGCAGTATTTT.